The sequence of this T cell receptor beta chain was determined in a study of a mutant IDH1 vaccine in newly diagnosed glioma. As for this clone: The antigen is unknown.

Regarding time point: week 5, during vaccination. It was 300 ug of mutant IDH1 20-mer peptide that made up each vaccine dose, given with topical imiquimod. V gave up 2 bases and J gave up 4 bases, with 14 bases separating them. Germline V lookup: CDR1 MGHRA, CDR2 YSYEKL. This CDR3 comprises 15 residues. TCRdb's copy holds only in-frame clones and misses some; the assay was immunoSEQ multiplex PCR. Of around 50,000 clones listed, 85% to 90% are singletons. The receptor's source is a woman between 40 and 50 years old with glioma. V gene TRBV4-1 combines with J gene TRBJ1-2, with a tentative D call TRBD1 (6 bases). The sample was PBMCs, taken from a glioma patient whose treatment included an IDH1 peptide vaccine. This CDR3 reads CASSQTGSPSYGYTF. CDR3 nucleotides: TGCGCCAGCAGCCAAACAGGGAGCCCCAGCTATGGCTACACCTTC.